This TCR beta chain was captured by sequencing in a study of metastatic and nonmetastatic thyroid tumors. On the study more broadly: Both malignant and benign thyroid patients supplied peripheral blood and tumor or nodule tissue samples, across which the repertoires of these patients were then compared.

In this sample, this clone turned up a few times. Its specificity is not known. The junction departs from the called germline gene at one end, perhaps through a read error. Study-wide points: The reported finding was significantly higher TCR beta diversity in malignant thyroid tumors relative to benign nodules, in blood and tumor.

The CDR3 consists of 16 residues. The germline CDR1 and CDR2 sequences are ENHRY and SYGVKD. The authors' processing: A distant-metastasis classifier for papillary thyroid cancer was built using CDR3 differences across clinicopathological groups. Using MiXCR, TCRdb reanalyzed the PCR reads. The V and J calls, along with clone size, are taken from TCRdb and not from the paper's own processing. The table lists over 35,000 clones, less than 20% of them singletons. No treatment had been given to any patient before thyroid surgery. The sample taken for sequencing was tumor tissue. The sequence was collected from a female donor with papillary thyroid cancer or a benign thyroid nodule (not recorded which). Some clones in this sample may be carry-over from other donors' samples. The V and J genes are TRBV10-3 and TRBJ2-1; D is uncertain. CDR3 loop: CSISQPTVPSYNEQFF. The CDR3 nucleotides are TGTTCCATCAGTCAACCAACTGTTCCCTCCTACAATGAGCAGTTCTTC.